The 15 T cell receptor beta chains given below trace back to one sample, sequenced in a study of blood T cells in healthy people across ages. PCR was performed a second time for about 7 to 11 cycles using a sample-barcoded 5' primer and a J-beta primer mix. TCRdb re-called the 5' RACE reads through MiXCR, storing one row per CDR3 protein. This table has hundreds of thousands of distinct CDR3 sequences, more than 20% appearing once. These data were also filed under a second study, of T cells of mothers and their children.

The sample taken for sequencing was blood. These receptors all stem from a boy aged 5-17 years in good health.

This clonotype showed up just a few times. The chain joins TRBV6-2 or TRBV6-3 to TRBJ2-5; the match to TRBD2 covers 15 bases. The last part of the DNA fits TRBJ2-7 better; the J call may be wrong. CDR3 length equals 17 residues. Per the germline V gene, CDR1 is MNHEY and CDR2 is SVGEGT. The DNA for the CDR3 is TGTGCCAGCAGTTACCCCAGGACTAGCGGGGGGGCCTACGAGCAGTACTTC. This encodes CASSYPRTSGGAYEQYF.

V and J are TRBV29-1 and TRBJ1-1; tentative D call: TRBD1 (5 bases). CDR3 length: 12 amino acids. CDR1 is SQVTM, CDR2 ANQGSEA, per germline. Trimming left V 5 bases short and J 1 base short, with 8 bases between. The CDR3 here is CSVWGKNTEAFF. The CDR3 bases are TGCAGCGTTTGGGGCAAGAACACTGAAGCTTTCTTT.

This clonotype was seen a handful of times. A read error is likely, as this CDR3 ends without the conserved phenylalanine or tryptophan. The genes are TRBV5-1 and TRBJ1-2, with 10 positions matching TRBD1. The CDR3 covers 16 residues. V lost 2 bases and J lost 2; bases outside the gene matches: 6. CDR1 and CDR2 (germline): SGHRS, YFSETQ. CDR3: CASSFLPGQGNYGYTL. DNA for the CDR3: TGCGCCAGCAGCTTTCTCCCGGGACAGGGGAACTATGGCTACACCCTC.

The V and J genes are TRBV7-2 and TRBJ2-5; TRBD2 is a possible D gene (6 bases). CDR1 is SGHTA and CDR2 is FQGNSA in the germline V gene. V lost 5 bases and J lost 5, with 12 bases in between. This CDR3 spans 13 amino acids. CDR3 in DNA: TGTGCCAGCAGCGTGACTAGTTTGGAGACCCAGTACTTC. This gives the protein CASSVTSLETQYF.

This clonotype turned up a few times. V gene TRBV29-1 combines with J gene TRBJ1-1, with unresolved D. V lost 4 bases and J lost 11, with 11 bases in between. The germline gives CDR1 SQVTM, CDR2 ANQGSEA. This CDR3 has 10 amino acids. In nucleotides, the CDR3 is TGCAGCGTTGGCGAAGGGTGGGCTTTCTTT. Protein: CSVGEGWAFF.

For the CDR3, the DNA is TGCAGTGCTAGAGATACTGACAGGGGCAACGGCGGCTACACCTTC. It translates to CSARDTDRGNGGYTF. The chain uses TRBV20-1 and TRBJ1-2; 8 bases align to TRBD1. After removal of 0 bases from V and 8 bases from J, the junction contained 11 bases not matched to a gene. There are 15 residues in the CDR3. Germline-derived CDR1 and CDR2 are DFQATT and SNEGSKA (reference sequence).

The chain uses TRBV6-2 or TRBV6-3 and TRBJ1-6; D perhaps matches TRBD1 (6 bases). CDR1 is MNHEY, CDR2 SVGEGT, per germline. Trimming took off 5 bases at V and 10 bases at J, with 21 bases between the two ends. The CDR3 runs to 16 residues. CDR3 amino acids: CASSPSRGSSGSPLHF. In DNA form, the CDR3 reads TGTGCCAGCAGTCCATCCAGGGGCAGTTCGGGGTCACCCCTCCACTTT.

This clonotype occurred a few times. V usage is TRBV29-1 and J usage is TRBJ2-3, with 12 bases matching TRBD2. V trimming: 6 bases; J trimming: 1 base; junction bases outside the gene matches: 2. Per the germline V gene, CDR1 is SQVTM and CDR2 is ANQGSEA. This CDR3 spans 14 amino acids. The CDR3 is CSVWTSGGTDTQYF. The CDR3, as DNA: TGCAGCGTCTGGACTAGCGGGGGCACAGATACGCAGTATTTT.

The DNA of the CDR3 is TGCGCCAGCAGCCGCCGGACCGACTCCGTTGAGCAGTTCTTC. This encodes CASSRRTDSVEQFF. The rearrangement joins TRBV5-1 to TRBJ2-5; D gene unclear. The J call may be mistaken, given a closer DNA end match to TRBJ2-1. Germline-derived CDR1 and CDR2 are SGHRS and YFSETQ. The CDR3 is 14 residues long.

This chain links TRBV7-6 with TRBJ2-1, with 10 bases lining up with TRBD1. The J call is in doubt because the DNA end fits TRBJ2-7 better. The V gene's germline CDR1 is SGHVS and CDR2 FNYEAQ. This CDR3 contains 17 residues. CDR3 sequence reads: CASSLAEGGQGSYEQYF. The CDR3 DNA reads TGTGCCAGCAGCTTAGCGGAAGGGGGACAGGGGTCTTACGAGCAGTACTTC.

The chain couples TRBV4-1 to TRBJ1-1; D is ambiguous. The germline V gene encodes CDR1 MGHRA and CDR2 YSYEKL. V was cut by 4 bases and J by 0 bases, with 9 bases left in between. The CDR3 has 14 amino acids. CDR3 loop: CASSPMGMNTEAFF. The CDR3 DNA follows: TGCGCCAGCAGCCCAATGGGCATGAACACTGAAGCTTTCTTT.

This clonotype has at least ten counts. The gene calls are TRBV6-5 and TRBJ2-6; 8 bases line up with TRBD1. The germline gives CDR1 MNHEY, CDR2 SVGAGI. The CDR3 is made up of 17 amino acids. V shed 2 bases, J shed 0 bases, and the junction held 3 bases outside the gene matches. CDR3: CASSYQGASSGANVLTF. The CDR3 DNA is TGTGCCAGCAGTTACCAGGGGGCCAGCTCTGGGGCCAACGTCCTGACTTTC.

V and J are TRBV14 and TRBJ2-5; 9 positions match TRBD1. Near its end, the DNA agrees better with TRBJ2-7, so the J call may be wrong. The CDR3 extends over 16 amino acids. The germline V gene encodes CDR1 SGHDN and CDR2 FVKESK. In nucleotides, the CDR3 is TGTGCCAGCAGCCCTTTTGGGGACAGGGTCTCCTACGAGCAGTACTTC. It encodes CASSPFGDRVSYEQYF.

The chain carries TRBV10-3 and TRBJ2-7; 8 bases agree with TRBD1. J was trimmed by 2 bases and V by 10 bases; bases with no gene match: 7. The CDR3 runs 13 residues. The V gene's germline CDR1 is ENHRY and CDR2 SYGVKD. The CDR3 DNA is TGTGCCACCTCGGGACAGGTGGCCTACGAGCAGTACTTC. This translates into CATSGQVAYEQYF.

V gene TRBV28 combines with J gene TRBJ2-1; a possible D gene is TRBD2 (6 bases). The CDR3 spans 12 residues. Deletions cut 11 bases from V and 4 bases from J, with 12 bases between. Germline V gives CDR1 MDHEN, CDR2 SYDVKM. CDR3 sequence: CASGDAYNEQFF. Here the CDR3 DNA reads TGTGCCTCGGGGGACGCGTACAATGAGCAGTTCTTC.